A single sample gave rise to the 9 T cell receptor beta chains below, sequenced in a study of neurological immune-mediated disorders. MiXCR, applied by TCRdb to the 5' RACE reads, yields one record per CDR3 protein. Among about 41,000 distinct CDR3 sequences listed, approximately 14% were seen once. The sequencing input was CD4+ T cells from blood. Source of these receptors: a woman aged 55-75 years with HTLV-1-associated myelopathy (HAM/TSP).

This clonotype was counted ten times or more. The chain is built from TRBV5-1 and TRBJ2-1, with D unresolved. Germline assignment: CDR1 SGHRS and CDR2 YFSETQ. V was clipped by 0 bases and J by 1 base, with 11 bases between them. The CDR3 totals 16 residues. CDR3 DNA: TGCGCCAGCAGCTTGGTCAGTGGGTATTCCTACAATGAGCAGTTCTTC. The encoded protein is CASSLVSGYSYNEQFF.

This clonotype is labeled as medium-sized. The rearrangement uses TRBV5-1 and TRBJ1-1; D might be TRBD1 (5 bases). V was shortened by 3 bases and J by 0 bases, with 9 bases between the two germline ends. Germline assignment: CDR1 SGHRS and CDR2 YFSETQ. The CDR3 spans 14 residues. This chain's CDR3 is CASSSWDLNTEAFF. For the CDR3, the DNA is TGCGCCAGCAGCTCGTGGGACTTGAACACTGAAGCTTTCTTT.

The CDR3 DNA is TGCAGTGCGGAGAGGCACGGGGACGAGCAGTACTTC. Protein sequence: CSAERHGDEQYF. The chain is built from TRBV20-1 and TRBJ2-7, with a possible D match to TRBD2 (5 bases). This CDR3 is 12 amino acids long. The germline V gene has CDR1 DFQATT and CDR2 SNEGSKA (reference sequence). V dropped 6 bases and J dropped 5 bases, with 14 bases sitting between them.

In this sample, this clonotype turned up many times. The V gene is TRBV4-1, the J gene TRBJ1-6, with 7 bases lining up with TRBD1. The germline gives CDR1 MGHRA, CDR2 YSYEKL. The CDR3 has 15 residues. V was pared by 1 base and J by 9 bases, with 6 bases of the junction left unmatched. The CDR3 protein is CASSQVTGDSSPLHF. DNA of the CDR3: TGCGCCAGCAGCCAAGTTACAGGGGACAGTTCACCCCTCCACTTT.

The chain couples TRBV18 to TRBJ1-5; no firm D call. Germline CDR1 is KGHSH and CDR2 is LQKENI. Trimming stripped 2 bases from V and 2 bases from J, with 10 bases between. The CDR3 contains 15 residues. The CDR3 sequence: CASSPGEFGNQPQHF. The CDR3 DNA sequence: TGTGCCAGCTCACCAGGGGAATTCGGCAATCAGCCCCAGCATTTT.

By sample fraction, this clonotype is medium-sized. This chain connects TRBV20-1 to TRBJ2-4; 11 bases fit TRBD2. Germline assignment: CDR1 DFQATT and CDR2 SNEGSKA (reference sequence). V lost 6 bases, J lost 6 bases, and 4 bases stayed unmatched. CDR3 length: 13 residues. In DNA, the CDR3 is TGCAGTGCCCCGGGGACTAGCGGAAACATTCAGTACTTC. It is translated as CSAPGTSGNIQYF.

CDR3 nucleotide sequence: TGTGCCAGCAGCTTGGATCGCCAGAGAGAAGCTTTCTTT. It is translated as CASSLDRQREAFF. This chain links TRBV5-4 with TRBJ1-1; D remains unclear. Trimming removed 0 bases at V and 8 bases at J, with 11 bases between. This CDR3 has 13 amino acids. From germline, CDR1 is SGHNT and CDR2 YYREEE (reference sequence).

In DNA, the CDR3 is TGTGCCATCAGTGAAGGGACAGGGAGAAGAGAAGATACGCAGTATTTT. Its translation is CAISEGTGRREDTQYF. This chain joins TRBV10-3 and TRBJ2-3; TRBD1 matches 9 bases. CDR3 length equals 16 residues. Trimming at V came to 3 bases and at J to 5 bases, leaving 9 bases not matched to a gene. Germline lookup yields CDR1 ENHRY and CDR2 SYGVKD.

At least ten counts were recorded for this clonotype. The rearrangement links TRBV11-2 to TRBJ2-2, with D hard to call. This CDR3 spans 13 amino acids. The V end lost 2 bases, the J end lost 5 bases, and 6 bases lay between the germline ends. Germline V gene lookup returns CDR1 SGHAT and CDR2 FQNNGV. CDR3 DNA: TGTGCCAGCAGCTTACACCTGACCGGGGAGCTGTTTTTT. This sequence encodes CASSLHLTGELFF.